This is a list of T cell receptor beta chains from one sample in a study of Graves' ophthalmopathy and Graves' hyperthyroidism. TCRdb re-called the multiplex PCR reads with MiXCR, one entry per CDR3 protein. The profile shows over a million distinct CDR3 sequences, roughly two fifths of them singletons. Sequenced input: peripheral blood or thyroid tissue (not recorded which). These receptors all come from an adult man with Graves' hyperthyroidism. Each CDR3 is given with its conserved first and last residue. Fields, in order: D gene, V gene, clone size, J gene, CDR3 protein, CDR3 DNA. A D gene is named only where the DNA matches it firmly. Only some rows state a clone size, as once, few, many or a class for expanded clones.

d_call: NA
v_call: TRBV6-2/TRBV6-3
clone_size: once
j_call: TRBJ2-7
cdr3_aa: CASSAPRRVGSYEQYF
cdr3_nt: TGTGCCAGCAGTGCTCCTAGGAGGGTGGGCTCCTACGAGCAGTACTTC

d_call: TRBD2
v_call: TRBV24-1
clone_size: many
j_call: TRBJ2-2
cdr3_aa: CATSDAGLAGTNTGELFF
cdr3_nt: TGTGCCACCAGTGATGCTGGACTAGCGGGTACGAACACCGGGGAGCTGTTTTTT

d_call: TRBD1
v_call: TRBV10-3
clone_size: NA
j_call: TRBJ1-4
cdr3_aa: CATADRFNEKLFF
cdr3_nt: TGTGCCACCGCGGACAGGTTTAATGAAAAACTGTTTTTT

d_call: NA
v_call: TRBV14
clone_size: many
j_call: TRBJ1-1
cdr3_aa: CASSRASQFGAFF
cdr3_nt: TGTGCCAGCAGCCGGGCCTCTCAATTCGGAGCTTTCTTT

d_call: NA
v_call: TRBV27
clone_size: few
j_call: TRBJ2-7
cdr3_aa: CASSPIGSGYEQYF
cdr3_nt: TGTGCCAGCAGTCCCATAGGGTCGGGCTACGAGCAGTACTTC

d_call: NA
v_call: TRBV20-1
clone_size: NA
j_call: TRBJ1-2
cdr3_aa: CSASATAGYGYTF
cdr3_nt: TGCAGTGCATCGGCGACAGCAGGCTATGGCTACACCTTC

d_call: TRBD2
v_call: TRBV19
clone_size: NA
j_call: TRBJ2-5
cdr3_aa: CASSKTGTSGMRTQYF
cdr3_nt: TGTGCCAGTAGCAAGACAGGGACTAGCGGGATGAGGACCCAGTACTTC

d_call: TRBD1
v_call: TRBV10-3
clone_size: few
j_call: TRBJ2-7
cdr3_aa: CAIISGTGTYEQYF
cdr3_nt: TGTGCCATCATCTCCGGGACAGGCACCTACGAGCAGTACTTC

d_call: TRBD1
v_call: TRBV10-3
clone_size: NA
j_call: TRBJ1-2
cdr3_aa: CAISEPQGGNYGYTF
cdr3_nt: TGTGCCATCAGTGAGCCCCAGGGGGGGAACTATGGCTACACCTTC

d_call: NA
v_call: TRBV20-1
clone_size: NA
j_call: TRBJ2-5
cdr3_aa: CIASRGQETQYF
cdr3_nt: TGCATTGCTAGTCGGGGACAAGAGACCCAGTACTTC

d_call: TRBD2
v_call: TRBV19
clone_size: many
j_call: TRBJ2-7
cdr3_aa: CASSGKTSGLYEQYF
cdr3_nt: TGTGCCAGTAGTGGAAAGACTAGCGGGTTGTACGAGCAGTACTTC

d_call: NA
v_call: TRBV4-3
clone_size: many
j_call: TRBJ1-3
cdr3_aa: CASSQDSRSGNTIYF
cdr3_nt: TGCGCCAGCAGCCAAGACTCGCGCTCTGGAAACACCATATATTTT

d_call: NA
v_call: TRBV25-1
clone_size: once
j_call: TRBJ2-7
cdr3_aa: CASSRRRGTSYEQYF
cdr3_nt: TGTGCCAGCAGCCGAAGGCGGGGGACATCCTACGAGCAGTACTTC

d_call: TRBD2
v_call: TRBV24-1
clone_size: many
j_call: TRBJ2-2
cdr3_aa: CATNSHAGDDGELFF
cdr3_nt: TGTGCCACCAATTCCCATGCGGGGGATGACGGGGAGCTGTTTTTT

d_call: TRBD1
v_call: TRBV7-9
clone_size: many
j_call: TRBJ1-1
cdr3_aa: CASSTRGQGARRNTEAFF
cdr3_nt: TGTGCCAGCAGCACAAGGGGACAGGGGGCGAGAAGGAACACTGAAGCTTTCTTT

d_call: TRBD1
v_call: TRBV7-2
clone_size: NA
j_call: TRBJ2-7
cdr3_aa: CASSLLGQGIYEQYF
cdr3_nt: TGTGCCAGCAGCTTATTGGGACAGGGGATCTACGAGCAGTACTTC

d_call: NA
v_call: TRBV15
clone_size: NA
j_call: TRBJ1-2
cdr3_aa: CASAAIYGYTF
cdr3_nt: TGTGCCAGCGCCGCCATCTATGGCTACACCTTC

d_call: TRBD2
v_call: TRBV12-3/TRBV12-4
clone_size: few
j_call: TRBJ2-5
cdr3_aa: CASSKKVTSEKQETQYF
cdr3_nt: TGTGCCAGCAGCAAAAAAGTAACTAGCGAGAAACAAGAGACCCAGTACTTC

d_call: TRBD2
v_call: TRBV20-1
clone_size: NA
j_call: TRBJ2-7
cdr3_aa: CSARGASGGYEQYF
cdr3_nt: TGCAGTGCTAGAGGGGCTAGCGGAGGCTACGAGCAGTACTTC

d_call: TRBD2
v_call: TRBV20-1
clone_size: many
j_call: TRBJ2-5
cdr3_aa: CSAFWREGGNQETQYF
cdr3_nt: TGCAGTGCCTTCTGGCGGGAGGGCGGCAACCAAGAGACCCAGTACTTC

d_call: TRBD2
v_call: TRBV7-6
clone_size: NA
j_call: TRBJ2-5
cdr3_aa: CASSFLTSGSPGTQYF
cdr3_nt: TGTGCCAGCAGCTTCTTGACTAGCGGGTCCCCCGGGACCCAGTACTTC

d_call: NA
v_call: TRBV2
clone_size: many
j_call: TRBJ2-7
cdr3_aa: CASSDWQGSSYEQYF
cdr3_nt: TGTGCCAGCAGTGACTGGCAGGGGAGCTCCTACGAGCAGTACTTC

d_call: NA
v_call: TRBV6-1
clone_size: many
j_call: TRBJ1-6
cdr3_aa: CASSDLNSPLHF
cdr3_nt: TGTGCCAGCAGTGATCTGAATTCACCCCTCCACTTT

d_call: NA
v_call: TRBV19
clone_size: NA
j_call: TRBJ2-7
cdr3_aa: CASSIDPPKTNSEQYF
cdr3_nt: TGTGCCAGTAGTATAGATCCCCCAAAAACAAACTCCGAGCAGTACTTC

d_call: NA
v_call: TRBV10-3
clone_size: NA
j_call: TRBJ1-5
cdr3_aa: CAIGGARLTDVQPQHF
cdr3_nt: TGTGCCATCGGAGGTGCTAGGCTGACAGACGTACAGCCCCAGCATTTT

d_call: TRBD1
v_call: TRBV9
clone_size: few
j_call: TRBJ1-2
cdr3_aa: CASSPGVGQSSYGYTF
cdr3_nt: TGTGCCAGCAGCCCGGGGGTGGGACAGTCGTCCTATGGCTACACCTTC

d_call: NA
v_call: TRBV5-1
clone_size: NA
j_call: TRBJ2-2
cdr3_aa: CASSWGSNTGELFF
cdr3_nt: TGCGCCAGCAGCTGGGGGTCGAACACCGGGGAGCTGTTTTTT

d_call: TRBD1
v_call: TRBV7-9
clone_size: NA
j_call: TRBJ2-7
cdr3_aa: CASRSGQGAYTGELYF
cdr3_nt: TGTGCCAGCAGATCGGGACAGGGGGCTTACACCGGGGAGCTGTACTTC

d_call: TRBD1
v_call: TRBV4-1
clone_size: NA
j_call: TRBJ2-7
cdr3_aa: CASSQVDRGSYEHYF
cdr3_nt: TGCGCCAGCAGCCAAGTAGACAGGGGATCATACGAGCACTACTTC

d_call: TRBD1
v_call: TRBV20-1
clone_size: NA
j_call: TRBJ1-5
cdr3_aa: CSAPPRTGNQPQHF
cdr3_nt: TGCAGTGCCCCACCCCGGACAGGGAATCAGCCCCAGCATTTT

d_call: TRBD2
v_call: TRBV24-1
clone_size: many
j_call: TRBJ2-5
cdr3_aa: CATSDGGGERETQYF
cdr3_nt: TGTGCCACCAGTGACGGTGGGGGGGAGCGGGAGACCCAGTACTTC

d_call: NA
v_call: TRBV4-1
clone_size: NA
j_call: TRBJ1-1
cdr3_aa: CASSQVLRGLTEAFF
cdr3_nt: TGCGCCAGCAGCCAGGTGTTGCGGGGTCTCACTGAAGCTTTCTTT

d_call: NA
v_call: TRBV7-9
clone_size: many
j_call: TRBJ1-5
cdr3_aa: CASSLSVGKPQHF
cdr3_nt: TGTGCCAGCAGCTTATCCGTGGGCAAGCCCCAGCATTTT

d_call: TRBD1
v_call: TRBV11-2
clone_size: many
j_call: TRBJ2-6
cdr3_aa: CASSSTGGSRGANVLTF
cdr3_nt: TGTGCCAGCAGCTCTACAGGGGGAAGTCGTGGGGCCAACGTCCTGACTTTC

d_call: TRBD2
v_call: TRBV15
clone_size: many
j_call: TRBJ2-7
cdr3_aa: CATSRPHGGDEQYF
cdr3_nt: TGTGCCACCAGCAGACCCCACGGGGGGGACGAGCAGTACTTC

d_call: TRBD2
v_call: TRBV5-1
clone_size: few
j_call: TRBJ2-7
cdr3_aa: CASSLGIGLAGLEEQYF
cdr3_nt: TGCGCCAGCAGCTTGGGGATCGGGCTAGCGGGACTTGAAGAGCAGTACTTC

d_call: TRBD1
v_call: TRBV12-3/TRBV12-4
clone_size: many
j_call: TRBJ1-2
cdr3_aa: CASTPADRDYGYTF
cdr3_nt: TGTGCCAGCACCCCTGCGGACAGGGACTATGGCTACACCTTC

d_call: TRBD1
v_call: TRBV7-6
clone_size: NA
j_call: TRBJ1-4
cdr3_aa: CASSLSGPGTGTEKLFF
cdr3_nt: TGTGCCAGCAGCTTAAGCGGCCCCGGGACAGGGACTGAAAAACTGTTTTTT

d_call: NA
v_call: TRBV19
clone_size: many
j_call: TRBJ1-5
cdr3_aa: CASERTDGQPQHF
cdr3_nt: TGTGCCAGTGAAAGGACAGATGGACAGCCCCAGCATTTT

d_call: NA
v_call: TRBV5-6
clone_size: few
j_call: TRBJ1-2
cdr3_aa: CASSLEFKGFGYTF
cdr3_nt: TGTGCCAGCAGCTTGGAGTTCAAGGGGTTTGGCTACACCTTC

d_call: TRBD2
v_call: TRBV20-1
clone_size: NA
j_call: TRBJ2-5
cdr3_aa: CSARITSGAQETQYF
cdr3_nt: TGCAGTGCTAGAATTACTAGCGGGGCCCAAGAGACCCAGTACTTC

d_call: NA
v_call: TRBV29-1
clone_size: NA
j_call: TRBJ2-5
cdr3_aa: CSVDLPTETQYF
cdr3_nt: TGCAGCGTTGATCTACCGACAGAGACCCAGTACTTC

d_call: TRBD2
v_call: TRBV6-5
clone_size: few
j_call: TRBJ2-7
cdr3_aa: CASQSGGAEQYF
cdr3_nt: TGTGCCAGCCAGAGCGGGGGGGCCGAGCAGTACTTC

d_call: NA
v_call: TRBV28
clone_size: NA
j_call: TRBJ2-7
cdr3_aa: CASSLQDTLIYEQYF
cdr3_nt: TGTGCCAGCAGTTTACAGGACACCCTGATCTACGAGCAGTACTTC

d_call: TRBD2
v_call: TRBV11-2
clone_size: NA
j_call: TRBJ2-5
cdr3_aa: CASFAGEETQYF
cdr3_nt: TGTGCCAGCTTTGCGGGAGAAGAGACCCAGTACTTC

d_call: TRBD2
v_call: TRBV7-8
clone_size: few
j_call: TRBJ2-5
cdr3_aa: CASTRREGQETQYF
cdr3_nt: TGTGCCAGCACCCGCAGGGAGGGGCAAGAGACCCAGTACTTC

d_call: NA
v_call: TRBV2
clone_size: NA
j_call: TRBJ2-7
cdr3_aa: CASARDYGSGTYEQYF
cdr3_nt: TGTGCCAGTGCTAGAGATTACGGTTCTGGGACCTACGAGCAGTACTTC

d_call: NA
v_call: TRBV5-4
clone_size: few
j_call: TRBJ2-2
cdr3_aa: CASSLVGRSKELFF
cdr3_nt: TGTGCCAGCAGCTTGGTGGGGCGGTCTAAGGAGCTGTTTTTT

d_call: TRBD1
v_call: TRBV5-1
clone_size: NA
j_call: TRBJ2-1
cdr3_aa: CASSRMTGENEQFF
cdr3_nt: TGCGCCAGCAGCAGGATGACAGGGGAAAATGAGCAGTTCTTC

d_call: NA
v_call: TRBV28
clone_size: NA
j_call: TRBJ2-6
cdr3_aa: CASSPGTSTSGANVLTF
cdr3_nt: TGTGCCAGCAGTCCCGGGACAAGTACCTCTGGGGCCAACGTCCTGACTTTC

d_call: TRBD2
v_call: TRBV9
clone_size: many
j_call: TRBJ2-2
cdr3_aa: CASSLAGVNTGELFF
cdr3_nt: TGTGCCAGCAGCCTAGCGGGGGTAAATACCGGGGAGCTGTTTTTT

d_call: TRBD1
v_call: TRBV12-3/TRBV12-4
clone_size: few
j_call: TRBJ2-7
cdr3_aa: CASSFPGQGIHEQYF
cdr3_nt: TGTGCCAGCAGCTTTCCGGGACAGGGGATCCACGAGCAGTACTTC

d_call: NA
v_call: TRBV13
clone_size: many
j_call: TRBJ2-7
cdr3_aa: CASRPLSAGGNEQYF
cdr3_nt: TGTGCCAGCAGACCCCTGTCGGCAGGTGGCAACGAGCAGTACTTC